This T cell receptor beta chain was sequenced during a study of blood T cell repertoires in COVID-19. Libraries were prepared by immunoSEQ multiplex PCR; TCRdb keeps only in-frame clonotypes and omits some of them. The sample shows 200,000 to 250,000 clones, around 86% of them seen only once. Participant ages covered about 18 to 89 years across 24 US areas. The junction had 5 bases not matched to a gene; V was cut back by 6 bases and J by 1 base. This CDR3 spans 15 amino acids. Germline CDR1 reads WSHSY; CDR2 reads SAAADI. J is TRBJ1-5 and V is TRBV10-2; TRBD1 agrees at 8 bases. This sequence was found in a woman aged 45-65 years who had recovered from COVID-19. Sequencing was performed on PBMCs or T cells enriched from blood (not recorded which). CDR3 in amino acids: CASRTGERSNQPQHF. The DNA for the CDR3 is TGCGCCAGCAGGACAGGGGAAAGAAGCAATCAGCCCCAGCATTTT.